Listed below are T cell receptor beta chains from one sample, sequenced in a study of OX40 agonist ivuxolimab in advanced cancers. Here immunoSEQ multiplex PCR was the method, and the copy in TCRdb shows in-frame clones only, minus some. In the table there are under 85,000 clones, around 86% of which are singletons. The sample in question was CD4+ or CD8+ T cells sorted from blood, obtained in a trial of the OX40 agonist ivuxolimab. All receptors come from an adult with an advanced solid tumor such as melanoma, head and neck, liver or kidney cancer. The CDR3 runs from the conserved cysteine through the conserved F or W. D genes are given only for firm matches. Size tells how often a clone was seen (once, few, many) or the class of an expanded clone, and some rows leave it out.

d_gene	abundance	j_gene	v_gene	CDR3nt	CDR3aa
.	.	TRBJ1-2	TRBV27	TGTGCCAGCAGCCCCATCATCCTTGGACAGACCTATGGCTACACCTTC	CASSPIILGQTYGYTF
TRBD2	.	TRBJ2-3	TRBV11-2	TGTGCCAGCAGCCGCCCGGGACTAGCGGGAGCGGATACGCAGTATTTT	CASSRPGLAGADTQYF
TRBD1	.	TRBJ2-1	TRBV14	TGTGCCAGCAGCCAAGTATTGGGCAGGGGGCCAAATTACAATGAGCAGTTCTTC	CASSQVLGRGPNYNEQFF
.	.	TRBJ2-3	TRBV29-1	TGCAGCGTTAACCTCGGGGGACAAACAGATACGCAGTATTTT	CSVNLGGQTDTQYF
.	.	TRBJ1-3	TRBV2	TGTGCCAGCAGCCAGACACGCTCTGGAAACACCATATATTTT	CASSQTRSGNTIYF
.	.	TRBJ2-5	TRBV2	TGTGCCAGCCGCAGGGATCAGCGAGAGACCCAGTACTTC	CASRRDQRETQYF
.	.	TRBJ1-1	TRBV9	TGTGCCAGCAGCGTATCAACCACGGGGAACACTGAAGCTTTCTTT	CASSVSTTGNTEAFF
TRBD2	.	TRBJ2-3	TRBV30	TGTGCCCGAAGGGAGGGCTGGAATACGCAGTATTTT	CARREGWNTQYF
.	.	TRBJ2-5	TRBV6-6	TGTGCCAGCAGTTACTCCCAAGGTTACCAAGAGACCCAGTACTTC	CASSYSQGYQETQYF
.	few	TRBJ1-2	TRBV4-3	TGCGCCAGCAGCCAAGATACAGGAGCCCCCTATGGCTACACCTTC	CASSQDTGAPYGYTF
.	.	TRBJ2-7	TRBV7-2	TGTGCCAGCAGCTTTGGGACGGCGACGCACGAGCAGTACTTC	CASSFGTATHEQYF
.	.	TRBJ2-1	TRBV18	TGTGCCAGCTCACCATCAACAGGCGCAAACAATGAGCAGTTCTTC	CASSPSTGANNEQFF
TRBD1	.	TRBJ2-1	TRBV29-1	TGCAGCGGGGACAGGGGATATGAGCAGTTCTTC	CSGDRGYEQFF
TRBD1	.	TRBJ1-5	TRBV9	TGTGCCAGCAGCCCCGGGACAGAGAGCCAGCCCCAGCATTTT	CASSPGTESQPQHF
.	.	TRBJ2-7	TRBV6-5	TGTGCCAGCAGTTCCCCCCGCTACGAGCAGTACTTC	CASSSPRYEQYF
.	.	TRBJ1-1	TRBV18	TGTGCCAGCTCCCCTGACAGATCTGGTGAAGCTTTCTTT	CASSPDRSGEAFF
TRBD1	.	TRBJ1-6	TRBV27	TGTGCCAGCAGTTTACAGACAGGGCAAAATTCACCCCTCCACTTT	CASSLQTGQNSPLHF
TRBD1	.	TRBJ2-1	TRBV19	TGTGCCAGCATGACAGGGGGCGGGAATGAGCAGTTCTTC	CASMTGGGNEQFF
.	.	TRBJ2-7	TRBV5-1	TGCGCCAGCAGCTTGGGGGACTCCCGCGAGCAGTACTTC	CASSLGDSREQYF
.	.	TRBJ2-5	TRBV7-2	TGTGCCAGCAGCTTAGCCCTGGACAACCGAGAGACCCAGTACTTC	CASSLALDNRETQYF
.	.	TRBJ2-5	TRBV29-1	TGCAGCGTTGAAGGCGGGGCAGGGGGACGAGAGACCCAGTACTTC	CSVEGGAGGRETQYF
TRBD2	many	TRBJ2-1	TRBV5-1	TGCGCCAGCAGCTTGGGAAGCGGGGGGCCCGATCAGCAGTTCTTC	CASSLGSGGPDQQFF
TRBD2	.	TRBJ2-1	TRBV10-1	TGCGCCAGCAGTGCTTCTAGCGGGGGGCCGGGCTACAATGAGCAGTTCTTC	CASSASSGGPGYNEQFF
.	.	TRBJ1-2	TRBV18	TGTGCCAGCTCACCAGGCGAGGGCTATGGCTACACCTTC	CASSPGEGYGYTF
TRBD1	once	TRBJ2-7	TRBV19	TGTGCCAGTAGTATTGGGACAGGGGCTCACCACGAGCAGTACTTC	CASSIGTGAHHEQYF
.	.	TRBJ1-1	TRBV4-1	TGCGCCAGCAGCCAAGAAGAAACAGGATCAGCTTTCTTT	CASSQEETGSAFF
TRBD2	.	TRBJ2-2	TRBV5-4	TGTGCCAGCAGCTCACTAGCGGGGGGCCAATCCGGGGAGCTGTTTTTT	CASSSLAGGQSGELFF
.	.	TRBJ2-3	TRBV28	TGTGCCAGCAGTCTAGGGTCCACAGATACGCAGTATTTT	CASSLGSTDTQYF
TRBD2	.	TRBJ2-1	TRBV5-1	TGCGCCAGCGGACTAGCGCAAAACAATGAGCAGTTCTTC	CASGLAQNNEQFF
.	.	TRBJ2-7	TRBV21-1	TGTGCCAGCAGCAAAGGATGTAAGGACAGGGGCGACGAGCAGTACTTC	CASSKGCKDRGDEQYF
.	.	TRBJ2-7	TRBV6-5	TGTGCCAGCAGTTACCGGGAATACTCCTACGAGCAGTACTTC	CASSYREYSYEQYF
.	.	TRBJ2-7	TRBV7-2	TGTGCCAGCAGCTTAGCGAGCGGGTCCTTTTACGAGCAGTACTTC	CASSLASGSFYEQYF
.	.	TRBJ2-7	TRBV13	TGTGCCAGCAGCTTAGGCCTAGGCTACGAGCAGTACTTC	CASSLGLGYEQYF
.	.	TRBJ2-5	TRBV19	TGTGCCAGTAGTTTCGACAGGCTTTTAGAGACCCAGTACTTC	CASSFDRLLETQYF
.	.	TRBJ1-4	TRBV28	TGTGCCAGCAGTTTCCCGTCGGACTGGGAAAAACTGTTTTTT	CASSFPSDWEKLFF
TRBD2	.	TRBJ2-7	TRBV19	TGTGCCAGTAGTATCGGCCTAGCGGGAGTAAGCGAGCAGTACTTC	CASSIGLAGVSEQYF
.	.	TRBJ1-5	TRBV18	TGTGCCAGCTCACAAAGGGGAAGAGGGGATCAGCCCCAGCATTTT	CASSQRGRGDQPQHF
TRBD2	.	TRBJ2-2	TRBV4-1	TGCGCCAGCACAGAACTAGCGGGGAACACCGGGGAGCTGTTTTTT	CASTELAGNTGELFF
TRBD2	.	TRBJ2-7	TRBV9	TGTGCCTCAGGCCGGACTAGCGGGACCGAGCAGTACTTC	CASGRTSGTEQYF
.	.	TRBJ2-2	TRBV5-4	TGTGCCAGCAGCTTGGCCGGGACCGCGGGCGGGGAGCTGTTTTTT	CASSLAGTAGGELFF
TRBD1	.	TRBJ2-1	TRBV25-1	TGTGCCAGCAGTGAATTCGGGACAGGGGGTTATAATGAGCAGTTCTTC	CASSEFGTGGYNEQFF
.	once	TRBJ1-4	TRBV28	TGTGCCAGCATCTTCGATGGGGCCGCGCCTTATTCGGAAAAACTGTTTTTT	CASIFDGAAPYSEKLFF
.	.	TRBJ2-1	TRBV7-2	TGTGCCAGCAGCTCCACCTACAATGAGCAGTTCTTC	CASSSTYNEQFF
.	.	TRBJ2-7	TRBV18	TGTGCCAGCTCAGCTTCCGGTGCGACAGGTGACTACGAGCAGTACTTC	CASSASGATGDYEQYF
.	once	TRBJ1-4	TRBV30	TGTGCCTGGAGTGTACCGAATGAAAAACTGTTTTTT	CAWSVPNEKLFF
.	.	TRBJ1-1	TRBV2	TGTGCCAGCAGTGAAATCAGGATCACTGACACTGAAGCTTTCTTT	CASSEIRITDTEAFF
.	.	TRBJ1-2	TRBV29-1	TGCAGCGTTTACACTTATGGCTACACCTTC	CSVYTYGYTF
.	.	TRBJ2-3	TRBV18	TGTGCCAGCGCTGGGGACTTTCTTAGCACAGATACGCAGTATTTT	CASAGDFLSTDTQYF
TRBD2	.	TRBJ2-5	TRBV19	TGTGCCAGTAGTATGGGGGGGAACCAAGAGACCCAGTACTTC	CASSMGGNQETQYF
.	.	TRBJ1-2	TRBV30	TGTGCCTGGACAACGGGGACGCCCTATGGCTACACCTTC	CAWTTGTPYGYTF
.	.	TRBJ1-2	TRBV25-1	TGTGCCAGCAGTGAGCGGCCCTATGGCTACACCTTC	CASSERPYGYTF
.	.	TRBJ1-2	TRBV7-2	TGTGCCAGCAGCTTAACAGGGTTCTATGGCTACACCTTC	CASSLTGFYGYTF
TRBD1	.	TRBJ1-3	TRBV10-2	TGCGCCACCCTTAGCCGTACAGGGGCAGGAAACACCATATATTTT	CATLSRTGAGNTIYF
.	.	TRBJ1-5	TRBV2	TGTGCCAGCAGCCGAGAGGGTGGTGGCCAGCCCCAGCATTTT	CASSREGGGQPQHF
.	.	TRBJ2-2	TRBV27	TGTGCCAGCAGTCTGGATTGGGGCCCGGGGGAGCTGTTTTTT	CASSLDWGPGELFF